A selection of T cell receptor beta chains follows, all from one sample in a study of blood T cell repertoires in COVID-19. Some clones are missing from TCRdb's copy, which holds only in-frame ones; the method was immunoSEQ multiplex PCR. The sample records 150,000 to 180,000 clones, around four fifths being singletons. Sequences were obtained from PBMCs or T cells enriched from blood (not recorded which). The receptors here all came from a man aged 45-65 years who had recovered from COVID-19. Both conserved end residues are part of each CDR3. D genes are given only for firm matches. Only some rows state a clone size, as once, few, many or a class for expanded clones.

clone_size d_call j_call v_call cdr3_nt cdr3_aa
. . TRBJ2-1 TRBV7-6 TGTGCCAGCAGCCCAACACCCGACACGTACAATGAGCAGTTCTTC CASSPTPDTYNEQFF
. TRBD1 TRBJ2-1 TRBV19 TGTGCCAGTAGTATAGTGGGGACAGGGGACAATGAGCAGTTCTTC CASSIVGTGDNEQFF
. . TRBJ1-2 TRBV3-1/TRBV3-2 TGTGCCAGCAGCCAAGGTCTTACACCGAAATACTATGGCTACACCTTC CASSQGLTPKYYGYTF
. TRBD2 TRBJ2-5 TRBV7-2 TGTGCCAGCAGCCTAGCGGGCGCGCAAGAGACCCAGTACTTC CASSLAGAQETQYF
once TRBD2 TRBJ2-3 TRBV7-8 TGTGCCAGCAGCACGGGACTAAATACGCAGTATTTT CASSTGLNTQYF
. TRBD1 TRBJ1-4 TRBV18 TGTGCCAGCTCACGAGGACAGGGGGCATCTCTTGAAAAACTGTTTTTT CASSRGQGASLEKLFF
. TRBD2 TRBJ2-1 TRBV10-3 TGTGCCATCAGTGGCCATAGCGGGGGGAAGAAAACCTACAATGAGCAGTTCTTC CAISGHSGGKKTYNEQFF
. TRBD2 TRBJ2-3 TRBV11-3 TGTGCCAGCCGCCCCCAGGGAGGGAGGGGAGATACGCAGTATTTT CASRPQGGRGDTQYF
. TRBD1 TRBJ1-1 TRBV7-2 TGTGCCAGCAGCTTAGGGACAGGGGGAGTAAGGACTGAAGCTTTCTTT CASSLGTGGVRTEAFF
. . TRBJ2-3 TRBV12-3/TRBV12-4 TGTGCCAGCAGAAGGACAGGCACAGATACGCAGTATTTT CASRRTGTDTQYF
. . TRBJ1-2 TRBV4-2 TGTGCCAGCAGCCATCAGACAGGTGAAAATGGCTACACCTTC CASSHQTGENGYTF
. . TRBJ1-1 TRBV7-9 TGTGCCAGCAGCCATAGACAGCCTGAAGCTTTCTTT CASSHRQPEAFF
. TRBD2 TRBJ2-1 TRBV5-1 TGCGCCAGCAGCCCGGGGAGGATAGCGGGGGCCTACAATGAGCAGTTCTTC CASSPGRIAGAYNEQFF